This T cell receptor (beta chain) is from a study of response to subunit inactivated influenza vaccine. The study's findings and limits: Authors suggested each seasonal flu vaccination may recruit only limited numbers of new T cells.

As to this clonotype: Its specificity is not known.

A single record per CDR3 protein comes from TCRdb applying MiXCR to the RT-PCR reads. The table lists around 190,000 distinct CDR3 sequences, about 15% of them singletons. The CDR3 spans 13 residues. Germline values: CDR1 LNHDA, CDR2 SQIVND (reference sequence). V was shortened by 5 bases and J by 4 bases, with 11 bases between the two germline ends. This chain connects TRBV19 to TRBJ1-1; no clear D. This specimen consisted of CD8+ T cells sorted from PBMCs, obtained about 5 days after vaccination. The clonotype was recovered from a man between 45 and 60 years old who received an inactivated influenza vaccine. The CDR3 DNA sequence: TGTGCCAGTAGTTTGGGGTCTGCCACTGAAGCTTTCTTT. It yields the protein CASSLGSATEAFF.